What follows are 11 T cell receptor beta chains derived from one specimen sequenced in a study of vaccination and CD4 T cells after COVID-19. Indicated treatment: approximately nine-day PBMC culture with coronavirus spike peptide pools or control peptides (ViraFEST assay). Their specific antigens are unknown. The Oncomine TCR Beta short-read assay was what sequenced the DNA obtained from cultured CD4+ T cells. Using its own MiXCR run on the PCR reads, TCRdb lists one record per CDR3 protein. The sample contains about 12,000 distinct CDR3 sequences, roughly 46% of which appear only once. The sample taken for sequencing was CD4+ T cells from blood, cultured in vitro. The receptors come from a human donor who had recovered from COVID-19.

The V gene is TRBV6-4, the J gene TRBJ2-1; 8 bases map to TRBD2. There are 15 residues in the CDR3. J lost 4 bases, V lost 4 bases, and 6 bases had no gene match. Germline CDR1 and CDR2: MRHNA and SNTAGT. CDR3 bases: TGTGCCAGCAGTGTTCGGGAGGGCGTATACAATGAGCAGTTCTTC. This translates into CASSVREGVYNEQFF.

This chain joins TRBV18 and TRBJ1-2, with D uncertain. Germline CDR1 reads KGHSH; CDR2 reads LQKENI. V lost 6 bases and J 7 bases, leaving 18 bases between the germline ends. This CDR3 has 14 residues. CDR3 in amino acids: CASSSDGGEGGYTF. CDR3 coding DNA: TGTGCCAGCTCGTCAGACGGTGGTGAGGGTGGCTACACCTTC.

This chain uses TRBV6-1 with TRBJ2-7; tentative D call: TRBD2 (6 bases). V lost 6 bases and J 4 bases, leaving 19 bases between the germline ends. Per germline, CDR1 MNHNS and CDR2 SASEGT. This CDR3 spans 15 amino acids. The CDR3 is CASRSIRGGAYEQYF. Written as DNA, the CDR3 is TGTGCCAGCAGATCAATCCGAGGCGGGGCATACGAGCAGTACTTC.

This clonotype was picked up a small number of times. CDR3 bases: TGTGCCAGCAGCCGGACAGGTTATAATTCACCCCTCCACTTT. Translating it yields CASSRTGYNSPLHF. V usage is TRBV6-1 and J usage is TRBJ1-6, with 7 bases aligning to TRBD1. The germline CDR1 and CDR2 sequences are MNHNS and SASEGT. This CDR3 is built from 14 residues. The trim removed 6 bases at V and 4 bases at J, leaving 3 bases unmatched.

For the CDR3, the DNA is TGTGCCAGCAGTGAAGGAGTGGTGAACACTGAAGCTTTCTTT. Protein sequence: CASSEGVVNTEAFF. This chain joins TRBV6-1 and TRBJ1-1; D not certain. V lost 1 base and J lost 0, with 6 bases in between. The CDR3 sequence is 14 residues long. Per germline, CDR1 MNHNS and CDR2 SASEGT.

This CDR3 is CSVSGSTGGYGYTF. CDR3 DNA: TGCAGCGTTTCGGGTTCGACAGGGGGCTATGGCTACACCTTC. The chain is built from TRBV29-1 and TRBJ1-2; TRBD1 matches 9 bases. V lost 5 bases to trimming and J lost 4 bases; unmatched junction nucleotides: 8. The CDR3 contains 14 residues. Germline V gives CDR1 SQVTM, CDR2 ANQGSEA.

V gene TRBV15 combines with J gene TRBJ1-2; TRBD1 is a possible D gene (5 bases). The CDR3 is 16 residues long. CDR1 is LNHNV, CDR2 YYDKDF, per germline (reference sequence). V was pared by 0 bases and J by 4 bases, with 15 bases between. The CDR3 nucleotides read TGTGCCACCAGCAGAGATGGGGCAGGGAGTATCTATGGCTACACCTTC. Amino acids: CATSRDGAGSIYGYTF.

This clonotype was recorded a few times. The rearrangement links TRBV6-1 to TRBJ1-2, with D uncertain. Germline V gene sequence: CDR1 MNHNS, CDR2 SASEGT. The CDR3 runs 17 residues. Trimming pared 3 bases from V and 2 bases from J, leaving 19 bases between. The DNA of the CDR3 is TGTGCCAGCAGTGACGCTAACCGGCCCGGAACCAACTATGGCTACACCTTC. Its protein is CASSDANRPGTNYGYTF.

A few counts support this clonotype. The CDR3 bases are TGTGCCAGCAGCCTCACCCGGACCTCTGGCGGCTACACCTTC. This encodes CASSLTRTSGGYTF. V gene TRBV7-3 combines with J gene TRBJ1-2; D not resolved. Between the trimmed V and J ends, which lost 5 bases and 8 bases, there was a span of 18 bases. The CDR3 length is 14 residues. CDR1 is SGHTA, CDR2 FQGTGA, per germline.

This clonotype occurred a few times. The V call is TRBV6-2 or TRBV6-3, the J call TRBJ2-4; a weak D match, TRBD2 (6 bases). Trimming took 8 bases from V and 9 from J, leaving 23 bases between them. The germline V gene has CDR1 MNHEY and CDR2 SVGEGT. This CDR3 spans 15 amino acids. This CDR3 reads CASLTIREVGGIQYF. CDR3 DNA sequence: TGTGCCAGCCTCACTATCAGGGAGGTCGGTGGCATTCAGTACTTC.

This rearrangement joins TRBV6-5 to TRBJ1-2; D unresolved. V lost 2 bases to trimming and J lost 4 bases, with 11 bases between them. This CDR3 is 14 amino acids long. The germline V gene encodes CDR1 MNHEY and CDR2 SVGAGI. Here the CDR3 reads CASSYREGGYGYTF. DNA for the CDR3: TGTGCCAGCAGTTACAGGGAAGGAGGCTATGGCTACACCTTC.